This TCR beta chain was retrieved from a study of blood T cell repertoires in COVID-19. The data were produced by immunoSEQ multiplex PCR, yet TCRdb's version contains in-frame clones alone and is incomplete. The sample has 55,000 to 75,000 clones; more than 70% are singletons. Germline-derived CDR1 and CDR2 are PRHDT and FYEKMQ (reference sequence). The CDR3 extends over 15 amino acids. A note on this clone: The junction departs from the called germline gene at one end, perhaps through a read error.

Sequenced: peripheral blood. This receptor was taken from a man in his sixties with COVID-19, enrolled during active disease. The chain employs TRBV13 and TRBJ1-2; 12 nucleotides match TRBD1. Here the CDR3 DNA reads TGTGCCAGCAGCTTAGGAGGGACAGGGGGCGCAAGGGTAGACTTC. It translates to CASSLGGTGGARVDF.